The rows below give T cell receptor beta chains drawn from one sample of a study of shared clonotypes between healthy human individuals. Data came from immunoSEQ multiplex PCR; TCRdb stores just in-frame clones and leaves some out. The table shows a few million clones, with over 85% occurring only once. Sequenced input: naive CD4+ T cells from PBMCs. These receptors were taken from a man younger than 35 in good health. Some clones in this sample may be carry-over from other donors' samples. Each CDR3 is given with its conserved first and last residue. The D gene is left open where the match is weak. Size values are once, few and many counts, or a class for expanded clones, and some rows have none.

size	D	V	J	CDR3	DNA
NA	NA	TRBV5-6	TRBJ1-2	CASTTRQNYGYTF	TGTGCCAGCACCACTCGTCAAAACTATGGCTACACCTTC
NA	NA	TRBV9	TRBJ1-3	CASSVYPTDRLDGGTIYF	TGTGCCAGCAGCGTTTACCCCACCGACAGGCTCGACGGAGGCACCATATATTTT
NA	NA	TRBV6-6	TRBJ2-6	CASSHPPGANVLTF	TGTGCCAGCAGTCATCCCCCTGGGGCCAACGTCCTGACTTTC
NA	NA	TRBV2	TRBJ2-5	CASSNQGLGGETQYF	TGTGCCAGCAGTAACCAAGGACTAGGGGGAGAGACCCAGTACTTC
NA	NA	TRBV5-4	TRBJ2-5	CASSASTLQETQYF	TGTGCCAGCAGCGCTAGTACGCTCCAAGAGACCCAGTACTTC
NA	TRBD1	TRBV5-1	TRBJ1-4	CASSSGQGGEKLFF	TGCGCCAGCAGCTCTGGACAGGGAGGGGAAAAACTGTTTTTT
few	TRBD1	TRBV29-1	TRBJ1-1	CSVVGQVNTEAFF	TGCAGCGTTGTCGGACAGGTGAACACTGAAGCTTTCTTT
NA	TRBD2	TRBV2	TRBJ2-7	CASSEAGLAVGEQYF	TGTGCCAGCAGTGAAGCGGGACTAGCTGTGGGCGAGCAGTACTTC
NA	NA	TRBV2	TRBJ2-7	CASSAYYEQYF	TGTGCCAGCAGTGCCTACTACGAGCAGTACTTC
NA	NA	TRBV6-5	TRBJ1-2	CASSYSPGVGYTF	TGTGCCAGCAGTTACTCACCAGGGGTTGGCTACACCTTC
NA	TRBD1	TRBV27	TRBJ2-5	CASSIDRGAGETQYF	TGTGCCAGCAGTATCGACAGGGGGGCAGGAGAGACCCAGTACTTC
once	TRBD2	TRBV7-9	TRBJ2-7	CASSARLAGRIYEQYF	TGTGCCAGCAGCGCCCGACTAGCGGGTCGCATATACGAGCAGTACTTC
NA	NA	TRBV5-1	TRBJ1-1	CASSADGRYTEAFF	TGCGCCAGCAGCGCCGACGGCAGGTACACTGAAGCTTTCTTT
NA	TRBD1	TRBV9	TRBJ2-1	CASSPHRDRGRDEQFF	TGTGCCAGCAGCCCTCACCGGGACAGGGGGCGAGATGAGCAGTTCTTC
NA	NA	TRBV25-1	TRBJ1-6	CASSDDSKNSPLHF	TGTGCCAGCAGTGATGACAGCAAGAATTCACCCCTCCACTTT
few	NA	TRBV5-1	TRBJ1-1	CASSLTGDTEAFF	TGCGCCAGCAGCTTGACTGGGGACACTGAAGCTTTCTTT
NA	NA	TRBV6-5	TRBJ2-3	CASTYSGGTDTQYF	TGTGCCAGCACCTACAGTGGGGGCACAGATACGCAGTATTTT
NA	NA	TRBV11-2	TRBJ2-3	CASSPQGGAGDTQYF	TGTGCCAGCAGCCCCCAGGGGGGAGCTGGAGATACGCAGTATTTT
NA	NA	TRBV2	TRBJ2-1	CASSVELLNNEQFF	TGTGCCAGCAGTGTAGAACTGTTAAACAATGAGCAGTTCTTC
NA	NA	TRBV19	TRBJ2-2	CASSTGVQNTGELFF	TGTGCCAGTAGTACGGGGGTACAGAACACCGGGGAGCTGTTTTTT
NA	NA	TRBV28	TRBJ1-1	CASSSPGTEKNTEAFF	TGTGCCAGCAGTTCGCCCGGGACGGAGAAGAACACTGAAGCTTTCTTT
NA	NA	TRBV18	TRBJ1-3	CASSPTPGNTIYF	TGTGCCAGCTCGCCGACCCCGGGAAACACCATATATTTT
NA	TRBD1	TRBV28	TRBJ2-7	CASSLGGTGGYEQYF	TGTGCCAGCAGTTTGGGTGGGACAGGGGGGTACGAGCAGTACTTC
NA	TRBD2	TRBV27	TRBJ2-3	CASRGLAGPTDTQYF	TGTGCCAGCAGGGGACTAGCGGGGCCCACAGATACGCAGTATTTT
NA	TRBD1	TRBV19	TRBJ1-2	CASSPHTGDYYYGYTF	TGTGCCAGTAGTCCCCATACAGGGGACTACTACTATGGCTACACCTTC
NA	TRBD1	TRBV5-6	TRBJ2-1	CASSSLGQAAYNEQFF	TGTGCCAGCAGTTCCCTCGGACAGGCAGCCTACAATGAGCAGTTCTTC
NA	NA	TRBV7-9	TRBJ2-6	CASSLSSGANVLTF	TGTGCCAGCTCCCTGTCCTCTGGGGCCAACGTCCTGACTTTC
NA	TRBD1	TRBV2	TRBJ1-4	CASSYDRVEEKLFF	TGTGCCAGCAGCTACGACAGGGTGGAGGAAAAACTGTTTTTT
NA	TRBD1	TRBV27	TRBJ1-2	CASRGNLRGRRGYTF	TGTGCCAGCAGAGGAAACCTCAGGGGGCGGCGTGGCTACACCTTC
NA	NA	TRBV28	TRBJ1-3	CASSPIDTGNTIYF	TGTGCCAGCAGCCCCATTGACACGGGAAACACCATATATTTT
NA	TRBD1	TRBV6-6	TRBJ2-7	CASSSGQGKPYEQYF	TGTGCCAGCAGTTCGGGACAGGGGAAGCCCTACGAGCAGTACTTC
NA	NA	TRBV5-4	TRBJ2-7	CASSLMDGSYEQYF	TGTGCCAGCAGCTTGATGGACGGATCCTACGAGCAGTACTTC
NA	TRBD1	TRBV29-1	TRBJ2-7	CSFLSPGQGNEQYF	TGCAGCTTTTTAAGCCCGGGACAGGGTAACGAGCAGTACTTC